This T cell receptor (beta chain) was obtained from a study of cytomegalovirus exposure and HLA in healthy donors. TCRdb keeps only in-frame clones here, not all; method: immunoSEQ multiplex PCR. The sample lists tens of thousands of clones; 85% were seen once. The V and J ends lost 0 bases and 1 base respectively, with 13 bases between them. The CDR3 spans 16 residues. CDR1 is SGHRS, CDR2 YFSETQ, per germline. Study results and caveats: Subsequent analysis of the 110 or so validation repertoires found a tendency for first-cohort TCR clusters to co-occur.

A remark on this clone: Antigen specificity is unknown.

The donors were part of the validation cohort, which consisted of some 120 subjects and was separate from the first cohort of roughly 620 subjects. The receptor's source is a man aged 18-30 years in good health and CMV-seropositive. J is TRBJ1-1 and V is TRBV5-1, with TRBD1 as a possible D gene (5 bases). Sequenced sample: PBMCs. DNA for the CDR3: TGCGCCAGCAGCTTGGAACTAATAGGGGCGAACACTGAAGCTTTCTTT. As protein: CASSLELIGANTEAFF.